A selection of T cell receptor beta chains follows, all from one sample in a study of CD8+ T cells in alopecia areata. Measured with immunoSEQ multiplex PCR; TCRdb has only the in-frame clones, and not every one. The table includes 270,000 or so clones, roughly 64% detected once. The sequencing used CD4+ T cells sorted from blood, collected at week 24, from a patient treated with tofacitinib. The receptors here all came from a human donor with alopecia areata. Both conserved end residues are part of each CDR3. The D gene is left open where the match is weak. Clone size is stated in some rows and not others, as once, few, many or a class when expanded.

abundance	j_gene	v_gene	d_gene	CDR3aa	CDR3nt
few	TRBJ1-1	TRBV20-1	-	CSASDGTEAFF	TGCAGTGCCAGCGATGGGACTGAAGCTTTCTTT
-	TRBJ2-5	TRBV30	TRBD2	CAWTGDLLAGAETQYF	TGTGCCTGGACGGGGGATCTCCTAGCGGGGGCAGAGACCCAGTACTTC
-	TRBJ2-5	TRBV5-1	TRBD2	CASSAAGTRQETQYF	TGCGCCAGCAGCGCGGCCGGGACTAGACAAGAGACCCAGTACTTC
-	TRBJ1-5	TRBV30	-	CAWSLGQGQPQHF	TGTGCCTGGAGCTTAGGGCAGGGACAGCCCCAGCATTTT
few	TRBJ1-6	TRBV13	-	CASSRRQRYNSPLHF	TGTGCCAGCAGCCGCCGGCAGAGGTATAATTCACCCCTCCACTTT
-	TRBJ2-7	TRBV29-1	TRBD2	CSVRSPLANEQYF	TGCAGCGTTCGATCGCCACTAGCGAACGAGCAGTACTTC
-	TRBJ2-7	TRBV5-6	-	CASSLARRVGDRSYEQYF	TGTGCCAGCAGCTTGGCCCGTAGAGTCGGCGACAGGTCCTACGAGCAGTACTTC
once	TRBJ2-2	TRBV5-4	-	CASSLATQRRTGELFF	TGTGCCAGCAGCTTGGCTACCCAAAGGCGCACCGGGGAGCTGTTTTTT
-	TRBJ2-2	TRBV30	-	CAWSFFTGELFF	TGTGCCTGGAGTTTTTTTACCGGGGAGCTGTTTTTT
-	TRBJ2-7	TRBV19	-	CASSSPGLAPYEQYF	TGTGCCAGTAGCTCACCGGGACTGGCCCCTTACGAGCAGTACTTC
-	TRBJ1-1	TRBV25-1	-	CASTVYTEAFF	TGTGCCAGCACAGTTTACACTGAAGCTTTCTTT
-	TRBJ1-5	TRBV30	-	CAWSVRAVNQPQHF	TGTGCCTGGAGTGTTCGGGCAGTAAATCAGCCCCAGCATTTT
-	TRBJ1-1	TRBV29-1	TRBD1	CSVNRGQGTEAFF	TGCAGCGTTAACAGGGGGCAGGGCACTGAAGCTTTCTTT
-	TRBJ2-3	TRBV9	-	CASSVLGGWTDTQYF	TGTGCCAGCAGCGTCTTGGGGGGATGGACAGATACGCAGTATTTT
-	TRBJ1-2	TRBV4-2	TRBD1	CASSQALGTGFDGYTF	TGTGCCAGCAGCCAAGCCTTAGGGACAGGGTTCGATGGCTACACCTTC
-	TRBJ1-1	TRBV4-3	-	CASSQEQAPLNTEAFF	TGCGCCAGCAGCCAAGAACAGGCCCCCTTGAACACTGAAGCTTTCTTT
few	TRBJ1-4	TRBV18	-	CASSPIVAVREKLFF	TGTGCCAGCTCACCAATCGTGGCAGTGAGGGAAAAACTGTTTTTT
-	TRBJ1-1	TRBV30	-	CAWSSQTAEAFF	TGTGCCTGGAGTTCCCAAACAGCAGAAGCTTTCTTT
-	TRBJ1-2	TRBV5-1	-	CASSLDRDAGYTF	TGCGCCAGCAGCTTGGACAGGGATGCCGGCTACACCTTC
-	TRBJ1-2	TRBV7-9	-	CASSLADGYTF	TGTGCCAGCAGCTTAGCAGATGGCTACACCTTC
few	TRBJ1-1	TRBV25-1	-	CASSEVGNTEAFF	TGTGCCAGCAGTGAAGTCGGAAACACTGAAGCTTTCTTT
-	TRBJ2-5	TRBV29-1	-	CSVERGSGETQYF	TGCAGCGTTGAAAGGGGGTCGGGAGAGACCCAGTACTTC
few	TRBJ1-1	TRBV6-6	-	CASTPTRNTEAFF	TGTGCCAGCACCCCTACGAGGAACACTGAAGCTTTCTTT
-	TRBJ1-3	TRBV13	-	CASSPGVGNTIYF	TGTGCCAGCAGCCCCGGGGTTGGAAACACCATATATTTT
-	TRBJ2-3	TRBV5-4	-	CASSLETVGDTQYF	TGTGCCAGCAGCTTGGAGACAGTGGGAGATACGCAGTATTTT
-	TRBJ1-1	TRBV29-1	TRBD1	CSVGPGGGTEAFF	TGCAGCGTAGGCCCAGGGGGCGGCACTGAAGCTTTCTTT
-	TRBJ1-4	TRBV7-2	-	CASRRMAGSGEKLFF	TGTGCCAGCAGGCGTATGGCAGGGTCTGGTGAAAAACTGTTTTTT
-	TRBJ1-2	TRBV30	-	CAWSAMGRLYGYTF	TGTGCCTGGAGTGCCATGGGGCGGTTGTATGGCTACACCTTC
-	TRBJ1-6	TRBV29-1	TRBD1	CSELMTGGNSPLHF	TGCAGCGAGCTAATGACAGGGGGCAATTCACCCCTCCACTTT
-	TRBJ1-1	TRBV29-1	-	CSVDGAAKEAFF	TGCAGCGTTGACGGGGCCGCCAAGGAGGCTTTCTTT
few	TRBJ2-3	TRBV7-2	-	CASSFDYRTDTQYF	TGTGCCAGCAGCTTCGACTACCGCACAGATACGCAGTATTTT
few	TRBJ1-1	TRBV7-2	-	CATGANTEAFF	TGTGCCACCGGGGCGAACACTGAAGCTTTCTTT
-	TRBJ1-1	TRBV29-1	-	CSVPVGATEAFF	TGCAGCGTCCCTGTAGGGGCCACTGAAGCTTTCTTT
few	TRBJ2-7	TRBV19	-	CASSAPTLASYEQYF	TGTGCCAGTAGTGCACCGACACTTGCCTCCTACGAGCAGTACTTC
once	TRBJ1-5	TRBV27	-	CASRSGSSNQPQHF	TGTGCCAGCAGGTCCGGGTCGAGCAATCAGCCCCAGCATTTT
-	TRBJ2-2	TRBV19	-	CASSITGANTGELFF	TGTGCCAGTAGTATAACGGGGGCTAACACCGGGGAGCTGTTTTTT
once	TRBJ1-2	TRBV9	-	CASSGYRNYDSGYTF	TGTGCCAGCAGCGGATACAGGAACTACGATTCGGGCTACACCTTC
-	TRBJ1-2	TRBV30	-	CAWSPTYGYTF	TGTGCCTGGAGTCCAACATATGGCTACACCTTC
-	TRBJ2-1	TRBV5-1	TRBD1	CASSVDREWNEQFF	TGCGCCAGCAGCGTTGACAGGGAATGGAATGAGCAGTTCTTC
-	TRBJ1-5	TRBV30	-	CAWSVRQDQPQHF	TGTGCCTGGAGTGTACGACAGGATCAGCCCCAGCATTTT
-	TRBJ2-5	TRBV30	TRBD2	CAWSRELAGQETQYF	TGTGCCTGGAGTCGCGAGCTAGCGGGGCAAGAGACCCAGTACTTC
-	TRBJ1-2	TRBV6-1	-	CASSEVDRHGYTF	TGTGCCAGCAGTGAAGTTGATCGACATGGCTACACCTTC
-	TRBJ1-4	TRBV29-1	-	CSVGGANEKLFF	TGCAGCGTTGGCGGGGCTAATGAAAAACTGTTTTTT
-	TRBJ2-2	TRBV30	TRBD1	CAWSGRTGARDGELFF	TGTGCCTGGAGCGGAAGGACAGGGGCAAGGGACGGGGAGCTGTTTTTT
-	TRBJ2-5	TRBV19	-	CASSNPGVGTQYF	TGTGCCAGTAGTAACCCGGGAGTGGGGACCCAGTACTTC
-	TRBJ1-1	TRBV30	-	CAWSLRGRNTEAFF	TGTGCCTGGTCCCTTCGGGGGAGGAACACTGAAGCTTTCTTT
-	TRBJ1-1	TRBV11-2	-	CASSPPGHIHMNTEAFF	TGTGCCAGCTCCCCCCCGGGACACATACACATGAACACTGAAGCTTTCTTT
once	TRBJ2-7	TRBV30	TRBD1	CAWTHRDRGSHEQYF	TGTGCCTGGACCCACCGGGACAGGGGTTCCCACGAGCAGTACTTC
-	TRBJ1-5	TRBV30	TRBD1	CASGTVHQPQHF	TGTGCCTCGGGGACAGTTCATCAGCCCCAGCATTTT